What follows describes a single T cell receptor beta chain. Profiling relied on immunoSEQ multiplex PCR, and the TCRdb table lists in-frame clones only, not all of them. The table includes some 130,000 clones, about 80% detected once. This entry is derived from a study of blood T cell repertoires in COVID-19. Study-level information: COVID-19 samples collected from the United States, Italy and Spain covered acute and convalescent phases.

The sequenced material came from peripheral blood. The TCR comes from a human donor in a cohort sampled during active COVID-19.

CDR3 amino acids: CAWSPWTSGTDTQYF. CDR3 sequence (DNA): TGTGCCTGGAGTCCTTGGACTAGCGGAACAGATACGCAGTATTTT. The chain uses TRBV30 and TRBJ2-3; 10 nucleotides agree with TRBD2. CDR1 GTSNPN and CDR2 SVGIG come from the germline V gene (reference sequence). This CDR3 is 15 amino acids long. J gave up 3 bases and V 2 bases, and 5 bases lay outside the gene matches.